Following are 19 T cell receptor beta chains from one sample sequenced in a study of shared T cell receptors in the human thymus. This table comes from immunoSEQ multiplex PCR, and its TCRdb copy is limited to in-frame clones, with some not included. The data contain hundreds of thousands of clones, 70% to 80% of them singletons. A further study also used this sample, focusing on human thymus T cells.

What was sequenced was thymocytes. All receptors come from a boy younger than two with a congenital heart defect.

J is TRBJ2-7 and V is TRBV25-1; 9 bases line up with TRBD1. The CDR3 loop spans 16 amino acids. Per the germline V gene, CDR1 is MGHDK and CDR2 is SYGVNS. V gave up 4 bases and J gave up 2 bases; unmatched junction bases: 9. CDR3 residues: CASSALPGTGTYEQYF. The CDR3 DNA sequence: TGTGCCAGCAGTGCCTTACCCGGGACAGGGACCTACGAGCAGTACTTC.

V gene TRBV19 combines with J gene TRBJ2-5, with 7 bases lining up with TRBD1. The CDR3 covers 13 residues. V lost 5 bases, J lost 3 bases, and 3 bases stayed unmatched. CDR1 is LNHDA and CDR2 is SQIVND in the germline V gene (reference sequence). In DNA, the CDR3 is TGTGCCAGTAGTCCCGACAGGGAAGAGACCCAGTACTTC. Translated, it gives CASSPDREETQYF. Full variable domain (remainder filled in from reference TRBV19 and TRBJ2-5): DGGITQSPKYLFRKEGQNVTLSCEQNLNHDAMYWYRQDPGQGLRLIYYSQIVNDFQKGDIAEGYSVSREKKESFPLTVTSAQKNPTAFYLCASSPDREETQYFGPGTRLLVL.

This clone was seen a few times. The chain carries TRBV2 and TRBJ2-1; D is possibly TRBD1 (5 bases). Germline V gene sequence: CDR1 SNHLY, CDR2 FYNNEI. The CDR3 runs 15 residues. V was trimmed by 3 bases and J by 3 bases, leaving 12 bases between them. CDR3 region: CASSDSGILYNEQFF. The CDR3 DNA reads TGTGCCAGCAGTGATTCAGGGATCCTCTACAATGAGCAGTTCTTC. Together with reference TRBV2 and TRBJ2-1, the CDR3 gives the full variable domain: EPEVTQTPSHQVTQMGQEVILRCVPISNHLYFYWYRQILGQKVEFLVSFYNNEISEKSEIFDDQFSVERPDGSNFTLKIRSTKLEDSAMYFCASSDSGILYNEQFFGPGTRLTVL.

The chain carries TRBV29-1 and TRBJ2-3, with D perhaps matching TRBD1 (5 bases). V lost 6 bases and J lost 10, with 14 bases in between. CDR1 is SQVTM and CDR2 is ANQGSEA in the germline V gene. This CDR3 contains 11 residues. This CDR3 is CSVDAGSAQYF. Written as DNA, the CDR3 is TGCAGCGTCGATGCAGGGTCAGCGCAGTATTTT.

The genes are TRBV7-2 and TRBJ2-2, with 14 positions matching TRBD2. From germline, CDR1 is SGHTA and CDR2 FQGNSA. The CDR3 extends over 19 amino acids. V gave up 3 bases and J gave up 4 bases; unmatched junction bases: 10. CDR3 sequence (DNA): TGTGCCAGCAGCTTTCAGACGGGACTAGCGGGAGTGGGCACCGGGGAGCTGTTTTTT. Translation gives CASSFQTGLAGVGTGELFF.

The chain is built from TRBV25-1 and TRBJ2-3, with no clear D. Germline CDR1 reads MGHDK; CDR2 reads SYGVNS. The length of the CDR3 is 17 residues. Trimming left V 5 bases short and J 0 bases short, with 18 bases between. The CDR3 protein is CASSWYPGYSSTDTQYF. The CDR3 nucleotides read TGTGCCAGCAGTTGGTACCCAGGATACTCTAGCACAGATACGCAGTATTTT.

This chain connects TRBV14 to TRBJ1-1, with 7 nucleotides matching TRBD1. Trimming at V came to 6 bases and at J to 0 bases, leaving 1 base not matched to a gene. Germline-derived CDR1 and CDR2 are SGHDN and FVKESK. The CDR3 has 13 amino acids. CDR3 bases: TGTGCCAGCAGGGACAGGCTGAACACTGAAGCTTTCTTT. Translated: CASRDRLNTEAFF.

This chain connects TRBV10-3 to TRBJ1-2, with D possibly TRBD1 on 5 matching bases. The CDR3 consists of 14 residues. V was cut by 0 bases and J by 4 bases, with 9 bases left in between. Germline values: CDR1 ENHRY, CDR2 SYGVKD. This CDR3 reads CAISESAGGYGYTF. The CDR3 bases are TGTGCCATCAGTGAGTCGGCGGGGGGCTATGGCTACACCTTC.

On this clone itself: Other DNA sequences in this sample translate to the same CDR3. The chain has TRBV20-1 and TRBJ2-1, with D unclear. V was clipped by 1 base and J by 8 bases, with 3 bases between them. This CDR3 is built from 10 residues. Per the germline V gene, CDR1 is DFQATT and CDR2 is SNEGSKA (reference sequence). The CDR3 region is CSARGDEQFF. The CDR3 DNA follows: TGCAGTGCTAGAGGCGATGAGCAGTTCTTC.

The chain couples TRBV6-5 to TRBJ2-7; 7 bases line up with TRBD2. Trimming at V came to 5 bases and at J to 5 bases, leaving 3 bases not matched to a gene. Germline V gene lookup returns CDR1 MNHEY and CDR2 SVGAGI. This CDR3 has 12 residues. The CDR3 region has the DNA TGTGCCAGCAGTCCCGCGGGGGACGAGCAGTACTTC. Its translation is CASSPAGDEQYF.

This clone was detected only a few times. The chain uses TRBV5-6 and TRBJ2-7, with 12 bases that match TRBD1. This CDR3 has 15 residues. Per germline, CDR1 SGHDT and CDR2 YYEEEE. Trimming at V came to 4 bases and at J to 6 bases, leaving 8 bases not matched to a gene. In nucleotides, the CDR3 is TGTGCCAGCAGCCTCCGGGGGACAGGGGGCCGCGAGCAGTACTTC. Residues: CASSLRGTGGREQYF. Based on the CDR3 plus reference TRBV5-6 and TRBJ2-7, the full variable domain is DAGVTQSPTHLIKTRGQQVTLRCSPKSGHDTVSWYQQALGQGPQFIFQYYEEEERQRGNFPDRFSGHQFPNYSSELNVNALLLGDSALYLCASSLRGTGGREQYFGPGTRLTVT.

The rearrangement joins TRBV27 to TRBJ2-1; 7 bases map to TRBD1. Trimming took 5 bases from V and 5 from J; bases not matched to a gene: 12. This CDR3 is 16 amino acids long. The germline gives CDR1 MNHEY, CDR2 SMNVEV (reference sequence). This CDR3 is CASSPFDRVEDNEQFF. The CDR3 coding sequence is TGTGCCAGCAGTCCATTTGACAGGGTGGAGGACAATGAGCAGTTCTTC.

The genes are TRBV7-8 and TRBJ1-6; perhaps TRBD1 as D (6 bases). The length of the CDR3 is 16 residues. The V end was cut by 5 bases, the J end by 6 bases, with 17 bases between. CDR1 is SGHVS and CDR2 is FQNEAQ in the germline V gene. The DNA of the CDR3 is TGTGCCAGCAGCCCGGGAGGGGGGGCCCCTAATTCACCCCTCCACTTT. Amino acid sequence: CASSPGGGAPNSPLHF.

In DNA, the CDR3 is TGCGCCAGCAGCCAAGTAGGGGCCGTGGCTTTCTTT. It translates to CASSQVGAVAFF. The gene calls are TRBV4-1 and TRBJ1-1; weak D call: TRBD1 (5 bases). Deletions cut 1 base from V and 11 bases from J, with 11 bases between. Per the germline V gene, CDR1 is MGHRA and CDR2 is YSYEKL. The CDR3 consists of 12 residues.

This clone appeared a few times. This rearrangement joins TRBV2 to TRBJ1-2; 10 bases align to TRBD1. Germline V lookup: CDR1 SNHLY, CDR2 FYNNEI. CDR3 length: 16 amino acids. J was trimmed by 8 bases and V by 10 bases; bases with no gene match: 19. The CDR3 here is CAIGAPPGQGLNGYTF. CDR3 in DNA: TGTGCCATAGGGGCGCCTCCGGGACAGGGGTTAAACGGCTACACCTTC.

The CDR3 protein is CASSQDMREGNTDTQYF. CDR3 nucleotides: TGCGCCAGCAGCCAAGATATGCGGGAGGGCAACACAGATACGCAGTATTTT. The V call is TRBV4-3, the J call TRBJ2-3; TRBD2 matches 9 bases. The CDR3 sequence is 17 residues long. CDR1 is LGHNA and CDR2 is YSLEER in the germline V gene. With V trimmed by 0 bases and J by 2 bases, 6 bases remained unmatched.

This rearrangement joins TRBV7-9 to TRBJ2-7; D is possibly TRBD1 (5 bases). CDR3 length: 16 amino acids. V was clipped by 1 base and J by 2 bases, with 15 bases between them. Germline V lookup: CDR1 SEHNR, CDR2 FQNEAQ (reference sequence). CDR3 nucleotide sequence: TGTGCCAGCAGCTTAGTAAGGCCAGGGCTGACCTACGAGCAGTACTTC. It yields the protein CASSLVRPGLTYEQYF.

The rearrangement uses TRBV30 and TRBJ2-1, with a weak D call TRBD2 (6 bases). This CDR3 has 14 residues. Germline assignment: CDR1 GTSNPN and CDR2 SVGIG (reference sequence). Trimming took off 1 base at V and 5 bases at J, with 12 bases between the two ends. As DNA, the CDR3 is TGTGCCTGGAGTGAGGCTAGCGCCCACAATGAGCAGTTCTTC. Protein: CAWSEASAHNEQFF.

This clone was observed a few times. The chain carries TRBV4-3 and TRBJ1-1; D is uncertain. The CDR3 consists of 14 residues. Germline V gene sequence: CDR1 LGHNA, CDR2 YSLEER. V was clipped by 1 base and J by 0 bases, with 6 bases between them. The CDR3 DNA reads TGCGCCAGCAGCCAAGTTAGTCTGAACACTGAAGCTTTCTTT. It translates to CASSQVSLNTEAFF.